The rows below give T cell receptor beta chains drawn from one sample of a study of T cells after yellow fever vaccination. TCRdb fed the 5' RACE reads into MiXCR, producing one record per CDR3 protein. The top ten hold 15% to 20% of the sample, which has more than 300,000 distinct CDR3 sequences, approximately 4% seen once. Sequences were derived from PBMCs, sampled 15 days after the yellow fever booster vaccination. The receptors stem from a man aged 18 to 35 who received the YFV17D yellow fever vaccine. Both conserved end residues are part of each CDR3. The D gene is left open where the match is weak. Expanded clones get a size class; other rows say once, few or many, or leave the size out.

>-|TRBV28|many|TRBJ1-5
CASSRRPEGGNQPQHF
TGTGCCAGCAGTCGTAGACCAGAGGGAGGGAATCAGCCCCAGCATTTT
>-|TRBV29-1|many|TRBJ2-1
CSVTTGVYNEQFF
TGCAGCGTTACGACAGGAGTCTACAATGAGCAGTTCTTC
>-|TRBV15|few|TRBJ1-2
CATSRDIGSKGGKYGYTF
TGTGCCACCAGCAGAGATATAGGCAGTAAGGGCGGTAAATATGGCTACACCTTC
>TRBD1|TRBV24-1|-|TRBJ1-5
CATSDPRQGGQPQHF
TGTGCCACCAGTGATCCGAGACAGGGAGGGCAGCCCCAGCATTTT
>TRBD1|TRBV6-5|many|TRBJ1-4
CASSYRTGQGYEKLFF
TGTGCCAGCAGTTACCGCACGGGACAGGGTTATGAAAAACTGTTTTTT
>TRBD2|TRBV5-1|few|TRBJ2-5
CASSLAVAGARGEETQYF
TGCGCCAGCAGCTTGGCTGTAGCGGGGGCCCGGGGCGAAGAGACCCAGTACTTC
>TRBD1|TRBV5-1|many|TRBJ2-4
CASSLVTGGDIQYF
TGCGCCAGCAGCTTGGTGACAGGGGGGGACATTCAGTACTTC
>-|TRBV7-2|-|TRBJ2-3
CASSPRWGTDTQYF
TGTGCCAGCAGCCCCCGATGGGGCACAGATACGCAGTATTTT
>-|TRBV5-1|many|TRBJ1-4
CASSPSGGREKLFF
TGCGCCAGCAGCCCCAGTGGGGGAAGGGAAAAACTGTTTTTT
>TRBD2|TRBV6-4|few|TRBJ2-1
CASSVAGSSYNEQFF
TGTGCCAGCAGCGTAGCGGGGAGCTCCTACAATGAGCAGTTCTTC
>-|TRBV5-1|few|TRBJ1-1
CASSFSADTEAFF
TGCGCCAGCAGCTTTTCAGCGGACACTGAAGCTTTCTTT
>TRBD2|TRBV4-3|many|TRBJ2-5
CASSQDRAGDGETQYF
TGCGCCAGCAGCCAAGATAGGGCGGGGGATGGCGAGACCCAGTACTTC
>-|TRBV7-2|few|TRBJ1-5
CASSYGAGVNQPQHF
TGTGCCAGCAGCTACGGGGCGGGAGTTAATCAGCCCCAGCATTTT
>-|TRBV5-1|few|TRBJ1-1
CASSSPAMNTEAFF
TGCGCCAGCAGCTCCCCGGCGATGAACACTGAAGCTTTCTTT
>-|TRBV28|many|TRBJ2-5
CASNDGPETQYF
TGTGCCAGCAACGACGGTCCAGAGACCCAGTACTTC
>-|TRBV15|many|TRBJ1-6
CATRQGSYNSPLHF
TGTGCCACCAGGCAGGGGTCCTATAATTCACCCCTCCACTTT
>-|TRBV7-6|many|TRBJ1-3
CASSLFSRNTIYF
TGTGCCAGCAGCTTATTTTCCCGGAACACCATATATTTT
>-|TRBV2|-|TRBJ1-1
CASTPMMNTEAFF
TGTGCCAGCACTCCAATGATGAACACTGAAGCTTTCTTT
>-|TRBV5-6|many|TRBJ2-5
CASSLAGGWGTQYF
TGTGCCAGCAGCTTGGCAGGCGGGTGGGGGACCCAGTACTTC
>TRBD1|TRBV7-3|-|TRBJ2-7
CASSLHGQGAYEQYF
TGTGCCAGCAGCCTCCACGGACAGGGCGCCTACGAGCAGTACTTC
>TRBD1|TRBV11-2|many|TRBJ2-1
CASSSGQGASYNEQFF
TGTGCCAGCAGCTCCGGACAGGGGGCGAGCTACAATGAGCAGTTCTTC
>-|TRBV20-1|many|TRBJ1-5
CSARDFRTASRSQPQHF
TGCAGTGCTAGAGATTTTAGAACAGCGTCTCGGAGTCAGCCCCAGCATTTT
>-|TRBV4-3|many|TRBJ2-5
CASSQEGLQETQYF
TGCGCCAGCAGCCAAGAAGGTCTACAAGAGACCCAGTACTTC
>-|TRBV27|many|TRBJ1-4
CASSPGGELFF
TGTGCCAGCAGCCCCGGGGGGGAACTGTTTTTT
>-|TRBV6-2/TRBV6-3|-|TRBJ2-5
CASTTGDGQETQYF
TGTGCCAGCACCACGGGGGACGGCCAAGAGACCCAGTACTTC
>-|TRBV7-2|-|TRBJ1-5
CASSPRGGSNQPQHF
TGTGCCAGCAGCCCTAGGGGAGGGAGCAATCAGCCCCAGCATTTT
>-|TRBV7-9|few|TRBJ2-2
CASPHTTSNTGELFF
TGTGCCAGCCCCCACACGACCTCGAACACCGGGGAGCTGTTTTTT
>-|TRBV20-1|many|TRBJ1-6
CSASGGSSYNSPLHF
TGCAGTGCTAGCGGGGGCAGCTCCTATAATTCACCCCTCCACTTT
>TRBD1|TRBV5-5|-|TRBJ2-1
CASSSRNPGQGANEQFF
TGTGCCAGCAGCTCCAGGAACCCGGGACAGGGGGCTAATGAGCAGTTCTTC
>TRBD1|TRBV30|few|TRBJ2-2
CAWSRPGTVNTGELFF
TGTGCCTGGAGTCGTCCCGGGACAGTGAACACCGGGGAGCTGTTTTTT
>-|TRBV7-7|many|TRBJ2-3
CASSQDSITDTQYF
TGTGCCAGCAGCCAGGACAGTATCACAGATACGCAGTATTTT
>TRBD2|TRBV13|-|TRBJ2-5
CASRPRLAGQETQYF
TGTGCCAGCAGACCGAGACTAGCGGGACAAGAGACCCAGTACTTC
>-|TRBV10-3|many|TRBJ2-1
CAISEPESQGYKQFF
TGTGCCATCAGTGAGCCGGAGTCCCAGGGGTATAAGCAGTTCTTC
>TRBD2|TRBV27|many|TRBJ2-3
CASSLWFKRGRADTQYF
TGTGCCAGCAGTTTATGGTTTAAGCGGGGCAGGGCAGATACGCAGTATTTT
>-|TRBV6-5|many|TRBJ2-2
CASSLGIPAGELFF
TGTGCCAGCAGTTTGGGAATCCCAGCCGGGGAGCTGTTTTTT
>TRBD2|TRBV10-3|-|TRBJ2-5
CAISESGLAGAQMTQYF
TGTGCCATCAGTGAGTCGGGCTTAGCGGGGGCCCAAATGACCCAGTACTTC
>TRBD2|TRBV20-1|-|TRBJ2-3
CSALAANGIVTDTQYF
TGCAGTGCTCTAGCGGCGAACGGGATAGTCACAGATACGCAGTATTTT
>-|TRBV19|few|TRBJ1-2
CASSVRTGINYGYTF
TGTGCCAGTAGTGTCCGAACAGGGATTAACTATGGCTACACCTTC
>-|TRBV5-1|many|TRBJ2-7
CASSSLRKDEQYF
TGCGCCAGCAGCTCCCTACGTAAGGACGAGCAGTACTTC
>TRBD1|TRBV10-3|few|TRBJ1-4
CAVGTVATNEKLFF
TGTGCCGTCGGGACAGTTGCAACTAATGAAAAACTGTTTTTT
>TRBD1|TRBV4-3|-|TRBJ1-2
CASSRYQGDSINYGYTF
TGCGCCAGCAGCCGGTACCAGGGGGACAGCATTAACTATGGCTACACCTTC
>-|TRBV12-3/TRBV12-4|few|TRBJ1-2
CASSSGVRGYTF
TGTGCCAGCAGTTCAGGAGTTCGTGGCTACACCTTC
>-|TRBV6-5|few|TRBJ2-7
CASSYASGGFTYEQYF
TGTGCCAGCAGTTACGCCTCAGGGGGGTTCACCTACGAGCAGTACTTC
>-|TRBV24-1|few|TRBJ1-2
CAIGGGPYGYTF
TGTGCCATCGGGGGGGGCCCCTATGGCTACACCTTC
>-|TRBV7-8|few|TRBJ2-3
CASSLVTGEGFTDTQYF
TGTGCCAGCAGCTTAGTTACTGGGGAAGGATTCACAGATACGCAGTATTTT
>-|TRBV4-3|many|TRBJ2-1
CASSQDIGDNEQFF
TGCGCCAGCAGCCAAGATATCGGGGACAATGAGCAGTTCTTC
>-|TRBV6-2/TRBV6-3|many|TRBJ1-2
CASRTEDAYGYTF
TGTGCCAGTAGGACGGAGGACGCTTATGGCTACACCTTC
>-|TRBV7-9|-|TRBJ1-1
CASSLYRSEAFF
TGTGCCAGCAGCTTATACCGGTCTGAAGCTTTCTTT
>-|TRBV15|many|TRBJ1-1
CATSRNSGVWNTEAFF
TGTGCCACCAGCAGAAATTCCGGGGTATGGAACACTGAAGCTTTCTTT
>-|TRBV11-1|few|TRBJ2-2
CASSPDKNTGELFF
TGTGCCAGCAGCCCGGACAAGAACACCGGGGAGCTGTTTTTT
>TRBD1|TRBV18|few|TRBJ1-6
CASSPQGTGNSGSPLHF
TGTGCCAGCTCACCACAAGGGACAGGGAACTCGGGTTCACCCCTCCACTTT
>TRBD1|TRBV20-1|few|TRBJ2-7
CSASKGQGALDEQYF
TGCAGTGCTAGTAAGGGACAGGGGGCGCTCGACGAGCAGTACTTC
>TRBD1|TRBV12-3/TRBV12-4|few|TRBJ1-4
CASKGTATNEKLFF
TGTGCCAGCAAAGGGACAGCAACTAATGAAAAACTGTTTTTT
>TRBD1|TRBV7-9|few|TRBJ2-1
CASSLGRTGGVNEQFF
TGTGCCAGCAGCTTAGGCCGGACAGGGGGAGTCAATGAGCAGTTCTTC
>-|TRBV12-5|few|TRBJ1-5
CASGSGDSNQPQHF
TGTGCTAGTGGTTCAGGGGATAGCAATCAGCCCCAGCATTTT